The 17 T cell receptor beta chains presented below share a single source sample, sequenced in a study of T cell repertoires in cytomegalovirus infection (dated by TCRdb to the late 2010s). This sample's treatment or condition label indicates: in vitro stimulation with specific CMV peptide epitopes to enrich CMV-specific T cells. Sequencer: Illumina HiSeq 1500. TCRdb cleaned the public reads at Q25 with fastp, built clones with MiXCR and kept in-frame beta chains. Rows with a matching CDR3 protein are joined into one entry that keeps the most common DNA and genes. Counted in this sample were around 900,000 distinct CDR3 sequences; 25% to 40% of them appeared once. 13% of the sample belongs to the ten largest clones. Antigen specificity for these receptors is unknown. Sequenced material: cultured CD8+ T cells from PBMCs, taken from culture after CMV antigen stimulation. The receptors originated from a human donor in good health (CMV status not recorded). Some clones in this sample may be carry-over from other donors' samples.

In its sample, this clonotype was seen many times. The V call is TRBV12-3 or TRBV12-4, the J call TRBJ2-5; 11 bases map to TRBD1. The CDR3 is 14 amino acids. Trimming took 7 bases from V and 5 from J; bases not matched to a gene: 6. CDR3 sequence reads: CASTRTGGEETQYF. In nucleotides, the CDR3 is TGTGCCAGCACCCGGACAGGGGGCGAGGAGACCCAGTACTTC.

This clonotype was detected a few times. The gene calls are TRBV24-1 and TRBJ2-2, with 7 bases that match TRBD1. The junction had 7 bases not matched to a gene; V was cut back by 3 bases and J by 4 bases. The germline V gene encodes CDR1 KGHDR and CDR2 SFDVKD. The CDR3 contains 16 residues. The CDR3 nucleotides are TGTGCCACCAGTGATCATAGGGACAGCCTCACCGGGGAGCTGTTTTTT. Protein product: CATSDHRDSLTGELFF.

The chain has TRBV6-2 or TRBV6-3 and TRBJ2-3; D possibly matches TRBD1 or TRBD2 (5 bases each). Germline V CDR1 and CDR2: MNHEY, SVGEGT. The CDR3 sequence is 16 residues long. V was clipped by 0 bases and J by 0 bases, with 10 bases between them. The CDR3 loop is CASSYSPWDSTDTQYF. The CDR3 bases are TGTGCCAGCAGTTACTCGCCCTGGGACAGCACAGATACGCAGTATTTT.

The V gene is TRBV2, the J gene TRBJ2-2, with 8 bases fitting TRBD1. The CDR3 has 15 residues. The germline CDR1 and CDR2 sequences are SNHLY and FYNNEI. The J segment lost 3 bases and the V segment lost 3 bases, leaving 3 bases of the junction unmatched. CDR3 nucleotides: TGTGCCAGCAGTGAGGACAGGGCCTACACCGGGGAGCTGTTTTTT. It translates to CASSEDRAYTGELFF.

This clonotype was counted ten times or more. V and J are TRBV7-6 and TRBJ2-1; 7 bases map to TRBD1. The CDR3 runs 19 residues. Germline V gene sequence: CDR1 SGHVS, CDR2 FNYEAQ. Losses at the gene ends were 5 bases for V and 2 bases for J; bases not matched to a gene: 18. CDR3 sequence reads: CASSPRAGTEPGPYNEQFF. The CDR3 DNA sequence: TGTGCCAGCAGCCCTCGTGCCGGGACAGAGCCGGGGCCCTACAATGAGCAGTTCTTC.

DNA of the CDR3: TGTGCCACCAAGGAAGGGGGCAGGGACTCCTACGAGCAGTACTTC. Its translation is CATKEGGRDSYEQYF. J is TRBJ2-7 and V is TRBV24-1; the match to TRBD1 covers 7 bases. The CDR3 consists of 15 residues. Germline V gene data show CDR1 as KGHDR and CDR2 as SFDVKD. J gave up 0 bases and V 8 bases, and 9 bases lay outside the gene matches.

This rearrangement joins TRBV27 to TRBJ2-1; possibly TRBD1 for D (5 bases). The CDR3 loop spans 14 amino acids. The V gene's germline CDR1 is MNHEY and CDR2 SMNVEV (reference sequence). V was clipped by 4 bases and J by 6 bases, with 13 bases between them. CDR3 nucleotides: TGTGCCAGCAGTTCCTTCGCAGGGCCCAATGAGCAGTTCTTC. It yields the protein CASSSFAGPNEQFF.

Only one count was recorded for this clonotype. The V gene is TRBV7-2, the J gene TRBJ2-1; D gene uncertain. Trimming shortened V by 2 bases and J by 4 bases, and 9 bases separated the two germline ends. The germline V gene has CDR1 SGHTA and CDR2 FQGNSA. The CDR3 is made up of 14 amino acids. The DNA of the CDR3 is TGTGCCAGCAGCTTAAATGGAGCTTACAATGAGCAGTTCTTC. Protein product: CASSLNGAYNEQFF. Supplemented by reference TRBV7-2 and TRBJ2-1, the full variable domain reads GAGVSQSPSNKVTEKGKDVELRCDPISGHTALYWYRQSLGQGLEFLIYFQGNSAPDKSGLPSDRFSAERTGGSVSTLTIQRTQQEDSAVYLCASSLNGAYNEQFFGPGTRLTVL.

This clonotype was found a few times. The chain uses TRBV3-1 and TRBJ2-1; D is uncertain. CDR1 LGHDT and CDR2 YNNKEL come from the germline V gene (reference sequence). The CDR3 has 13 residues. Trimming removed 0 bases at V and 4 bases at J, with 4 bases between. DNA for the CDR3: TGTGCCAGCAGCCAAGAGCATTACAATGAGCAGTTCTTC. This encodes CASSQEHYNEQFF.

The CDR3 loop is CASSLVSPGTDTQYF. The CDR3 DNA follows: TGTGCCAGCAGCTTAGTCTCCCCGGGCACAGATACGCAGTATTTT. The chain recombines TRBV7-6 with TRBJ2-3; D gene unclear. Per the germline V gene, CDR1 is SGHVS and CDR2 is FNYEAQ. CDR3 length: 15 amino acids. The germline V and J ends were trimmed by 1 base and 1 base, with 9 bases remaining between them.

Regarding this clonotype: At one of its ends the junction is not consistent with the germline gene, which may arise from a read error. This chain connects TRBV6-8 to TRBJ1-5; D gene unclear. The CDR3 is made up of 13 amino acids. Germline loops: CDR1 MNHGY, CDR2 SAAAGT. This chain's CDR3 is CASRYSSHQPQHF. The DNA for the CDR3 is TGTGCCAGCAGGTACTCAAGCCATCAGCCCCAGCATTTT.

The chain recombines TRBV4-3 with TRBJ2-1; D is uncertain. The V gene's germline CDR1 is LGHNA and CDR2 YSLEER. The CDR3 consists of 14 residues. V dropped 0 bases and J dropped 0 bases, with 3 bases sitting between them. The CDR3 here is CASSQDASYNEQFF. In DNA form, the CDR3 reads TGCGCCAGCAGCCAAGATGCCTCCTACAATGAGCAGTTCTTC.

V gene TRBV4-2 combines with J gene TRBJ1-3, with 11 bases identical to TRBD1. The germline V gene encodes CDR1 LGHNA and CDR2 YNFKEQ. CDR3 length: 18 residues. V shed 0 bases, J shed 0 bases, and the junction held 4 bases outside the gene matches. In DNA, the CDR3 is TGTGCCAGCAGCCAAGATTTGGGACAGGGGGACTCTGGAAACACCATATATTTT. Amino acid sequence: CASSQDLGQGDSGNTIYF.

This clonotype was detected only a few times. The chain recombines TRBV7-6 with TRBJ2-7, with TRBD2 identical over 7 bases. Trimming took 5 bases from V and 7 from J; bases not matched to a gene: 8. From germline, CDR1 is SGHVS and CDR2 FNYEAQ. The CDR3 runs 13 residues. The CDR3 is CASSDTGAGEQYF. As DNA, the CDR3 is TGTGCCAGCAGCGACACGGGAGCGGGGGAGCAGTACTTC.

The table lists this clonotype with a few counts. J is TRBJ2-5 and V is TRBV7-6; 7 bases line up with TRBD1. CDR1 and CDR2 (germline): SGHVS, FNYEAQ. The length of the CDR3 is 15 residues. Trimming took 1 base from V and 4 from J; bases not matched to a gene: 6. CDR3 sequence: CASSLGPGTAETQYF. CDR3 nucleotide sequence: TGTGCCAGCAGCTTAGGCCCCGGGACAGCAGAGACCCAGTACTTC.

This clonotype has more than one count but fewer than ten. The chain joins TRBV5-1 to TRBJ2-1; TRBD1 aligns across 10 bases. V lost 0 bases and J lost 4; bases outside the gene matches: 4. The V gene's germline CDR1 is SGHRS and CDR2 YFSETQ. The CDR3 runs 16 residues. The CDR3: CASSLGRDRGYNEQFF. The CDR3 bases are TGCGCCAGCAGCTTGGGCCGGGACAGGGGATACAATGAGCAGTTCTTC.

The CDR3 coding sequence is TGTGCCAGCAGCCTTACTTACGGGGGAGTCTATGGCTACACCTTC. It specifies CASSLTYGGVYGYTF. The chain combines TRBV27 with TRBJ1-2, with D perhaps TRBD1 (5 bases). This CDR3 comprises 15 residues. V gave up 6 bases and J gave up 4 bases, with 18 bases separating them. Germline CDR1 reads MNHEY; CDR2 reads SMNVEV (reference sequence).